A selection of T cell receptor beta chains follows, all from one sample in a study of blood T cell repertoires in COVID-19. The table came from immunoSEQ multiplex PCR; TCRdb's copy has only in-frame clones and leaves some out. The sample yields 65,000 to 75,000 clones, 80% to 90% seen once. The source material was peripheral blood. The receptors come from a woman of 80 years or more with active or convalescent COVID-19. The CDR3 runs from the conserved cysteine through the conserved F or W. D genes are given only for firm matches. For some rows the clone size is stated as once, few or many, or as a class when expanded; others skip it.

d_gene	v_gene	len	j_gene	abundance	CDR3aa	CDR3nt
NA	TRBV11-2	15	TRBJ2-5	NA	CASSLGDIPLETQYF	TGTGCCAGCAGCTTGGGGGACATTCCCTTAGAGACCCAGTACTTC
TRBD1	TRBV6-6	16	TRBJ2-3	NA	CASRRSTGSKADTQYF	TGTGCCAGCAGACGCTCGACAGGGTCAAAGGCAGATACGCAGTATTTT
TRBD2	TRBV30	15	TRBJ2-1	NA	CAWSVFAGEYNEQFF	TGTGCCTGGAGTGTATTTGCGGGGGAATACAATGAGCAGTTCTTC
NA	TRBV3-1/TRBV3-2	12	TRBJ1-3	NA	CASSHLFQGIYF	TGTGCCAGCAGCCATTTGTTTCAGGGAATATATTTT
NA	TRBV3-1/TRBV3-2	16	TRBJ2-3	NA	CASSQEIADGTDTQYF	TGTGCCAGCAGCCAAGAAATAGCGGACGGCACAGATACGCAGTATTTT
TRBD2	TRBV2	15	TRBJ2-3	NA	CASSLGRGVTDTQYF	TGTGCCAGCAGTTTGGGGCGGGGGGTCACAGATACGCAGTATTTT
NA	TRBV7-2	14	TRBJ2-6	once	CASSAVTGANVLTF	TGTGCCAGCAGCGCGGTTACTGGGGCCAACGTCCTGACTTTC
NA	TRBV5-1	13	TRBJ2-7	NA	CASSHREGIEQYF	TGCGCCAGCAGCCACAGGGAGGGGATCGAGCAGTACTTC
TRBD1	TRBV5-6	17	TRBJ2-3	NA	CASSQTVRGQGSDTQYF	TGTGCCAGCAGCCAAACCGTCCGGGGACAGGGGTCTGATACGCAGTATTTT
TRBD1	TRBV7-8	15	TRBJ1-2	NA	CASSPARDRAYGYTF	TGTGCCAGCAGCCCTGCCCGGGACAGGGCCTATGGCTACACCTTC
TRBD2	TRBV6-2/TRBV6-3	16	TRBJ2-2	NA	CASSSQLAGHTGELFF	TGTGCCAGCAGTTCTCAACTAGCGGGTCACACCGGGGAGCTGTTTTTT
TRBD1	TRBV6-5	16	TRBJ2-1	NA	CASSSPQGVLYNEQFF	TGTGCCAGCAGTTCCCCCCAGGGGGTCCTTTACAATGAGCAGTTCTTC
TRBD2	TRBV12-5	17	TRBJ2-3	NA	CASGLYGTSGGHHTQYF	TGTGCTAGTGGTCTCTACGGGACTAGCGGGGGCCACCATACGCAGTATTTT
NA	TRBV7-2	12	TRBJ1-2	few	CASSMTAYGYTF	TGTGCCAGCAGCATGACAGCCTATGGCTACACCTTC
NA	TRBV27	12	TRBJ1-3	NA	CASRGAANTIYF	TGTGCCAGCAGAGGGGCGGCAAACACCATATATTTT
TRBD1	TRBV7-9	18	TRBJ1-4	NA	CASSPQNRGTGPNEKLFF	TGTGCCAGCAGCCCACAAAACCGGGGGACAGGACCTAATGAAAAACTGTTTTTT